This T cell receptor (beta chain) was sequenced for a study of blood T cells in healthy people across ages. Study results and limitations: Per million T cells, the diversity of TCR beta decreased roughly linearly as age advanced.

CDR1 and CDR2 (germline): MNHEY, SVGAGI. V lost 6 bases and J lost 2, with 17 bases in between. CDR3 length: 15 amino acids. The use of a sample-barcoded 5' primer and a J-beta primer mix characterized a second PCR of about 7 to 12 cycles. A single record per CDR3 protein comes from TCRdb applying MiXCR to the 5' RACE reads. The sample shows approximately 400,000 distinct CDR3 sequences, 45% to 60% of them seen only once. This clonotype has just a few counts. Antigen specificity is unknown. Sequencing was done on a sample of blood. The chain carries TRBV6-5 and TRBJ2-7; tentative D call: TRBD1 (6 bases). This TCR was recovered from a man aged 60 to 69 in good health. CDR3 in amino acids: CASRPTGKPPYEQYF. The CDR3 DNA follows: TGTGCCAGCAGACCTACAGGGAAACCTCCCTACGAGCAGTACTTC.